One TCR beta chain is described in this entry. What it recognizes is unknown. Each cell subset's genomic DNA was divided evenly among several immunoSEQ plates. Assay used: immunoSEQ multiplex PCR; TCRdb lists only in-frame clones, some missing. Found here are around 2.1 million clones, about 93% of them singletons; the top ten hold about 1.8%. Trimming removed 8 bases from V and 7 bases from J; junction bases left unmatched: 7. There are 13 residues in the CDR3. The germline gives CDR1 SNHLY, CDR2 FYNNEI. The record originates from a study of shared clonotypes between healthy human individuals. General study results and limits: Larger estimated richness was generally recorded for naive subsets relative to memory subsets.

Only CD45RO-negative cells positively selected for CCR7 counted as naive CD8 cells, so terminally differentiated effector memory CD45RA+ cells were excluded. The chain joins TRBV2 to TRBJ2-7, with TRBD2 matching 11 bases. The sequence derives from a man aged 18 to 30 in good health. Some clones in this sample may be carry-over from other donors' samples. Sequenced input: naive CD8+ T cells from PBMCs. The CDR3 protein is CASLAGGPLEQYF. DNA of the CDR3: TGTGCCAGCTTAGCGGGAGGGCCTCTGGAGCAGTACTTC. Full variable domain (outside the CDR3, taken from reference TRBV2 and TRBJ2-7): EPEVTQTPSHQVTQMGQEVILRCVPISNHLYFYWYRQILGQKVEFLVSFYNNEISEKSEIFDDQFSVERPDGSNFTLKIRSTKLEDSAMYFCASLAGGPLEQYFGPGTRLTVT.